These 2 T cell receptor beta chains were sequenced from one sample in a study of siplizumab effects on memory and regulatory T cells. Produced via immunoSEQ multiplex PCR; TCRdb's table is partial and in-frame only. The table has 100,000 or so clones, approximately 91% seen once. The sample consisted of CD4+ T cells sorted from blood. The receptors were sampled from a human donor in good health. Some clones in this sample may be carry-over from other donors' samples.

The chain carries TRBV11-2 and TRBJ1-3; 7 nucleotides match TRBD1. Trimming at V came to 4 bases and at J to 0 bases, leaving 3 bases not matched to a gene. The CDR3 loop spans 15 amino acids. From germline, CDR1 is SGHAT and CDR2 FQNNGV. CDR3 DNA: TGTGCCAGCAGCTCCGACAGGGCCTCTGGAAACACCATATATTTT. Translated, it gives CASSSDRASGNTIYF.

The chain combines TRBV19 with TRBJ2-4; the D gene is possibly TRBD2 (6 bases). Germline V gene lookup returns CDR1 LNHDA and CDR2 SQIVND (reference sequence). The V and J ends lost 5 bases and 4 bases respectively, with 12 bases between them. The CDR3 has 14 residues. The CDR3 nucleotides read TGTGCCAGTAGTCAGGGACTGGAAAAAAACATTCAGTACTTC. As protein: CASSQGLEKNIQYF.